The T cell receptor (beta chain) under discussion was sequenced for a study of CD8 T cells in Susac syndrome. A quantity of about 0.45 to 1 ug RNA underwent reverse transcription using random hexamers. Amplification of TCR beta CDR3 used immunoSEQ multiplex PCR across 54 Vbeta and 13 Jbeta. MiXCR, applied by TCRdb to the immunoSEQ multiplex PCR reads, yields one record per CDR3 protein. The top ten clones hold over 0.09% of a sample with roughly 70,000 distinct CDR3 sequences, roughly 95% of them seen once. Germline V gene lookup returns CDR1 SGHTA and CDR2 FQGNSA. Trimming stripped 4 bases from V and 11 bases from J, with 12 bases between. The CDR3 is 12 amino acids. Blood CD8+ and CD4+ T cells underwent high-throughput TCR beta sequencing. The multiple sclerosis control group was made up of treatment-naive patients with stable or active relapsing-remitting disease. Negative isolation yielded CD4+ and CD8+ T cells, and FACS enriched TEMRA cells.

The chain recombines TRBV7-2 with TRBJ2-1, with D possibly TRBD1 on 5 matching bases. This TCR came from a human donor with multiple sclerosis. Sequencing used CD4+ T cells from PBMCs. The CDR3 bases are TGTGCCAGCAGCTCCCTCCGACAGAAGCAGTTCTTC. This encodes CASSSLRQKQFF.